A single sample gave rise to the 13 T cell receptor beta chains below, sequenced in a study of T cells in Graves' hyperthyroidism and ophthalmopathy. Amplified TCR beta CDR3 regions came from RNA transcripts. An initial round of RT-PCR targeting the TCR CDR3 relied on the HTBI primer set. TCRdb reprocessed the multiplex PCR reads with MiXCR, giving one entry per CDR3 protein. The table includes about 420,000 distinct CDR3 sequences, approximately 15% detected once. The sequenced sample consisted of blood. The receptors were sampled from a woman aged 18-29 years with Graves' hyperthyroidism.

This clonotype showed up many times. The chain has TRBV2 and TRBJ1-1; 9 nucleotides agree with TRBD1. The CDR3 totals 14 residues. V dropped 6 bases and J dropped 5; count of bases not matched to a gene: 7. Germline values: CDR1 SNHLY, CDR2 FYNNEI. The CDR3 bases are TGTGCCAGCAGAAACAGGGGGCGGAGAACTGAAGCTTTCTTT. Its translation is CASRNRGRRTEAFF.

CDR3 sequence reads: CASSLTGTGGLANYGYTF. CDR3 DNA: TGTGCCAGCAGCTTGACCGGGACAGGGGGTTTAGCTAACTATGGCTACACCTTC. The rearrangement uses TRBV7-3 and TRBJ1-2; 11 bases are a match to TRBD1. Germline CDR1 is SGHTA and CDR2 is FQGTGA. The trim removed 3 bases at V and 0 bases at J, leaving 9 bases unmatched. The length of the CDR3 is 18 residues.

Many counts were recorded for this clonotype. The V gene is TRBV4-3, the J gene TRBJ2-7; either TRBD1 or TRBD2 may supply D (5 bases each). The CDR3 consists of 14 residues. The germline V gene has CDR1 LGHNA and CDR2 YSLEER. The V and J ends lost 5 bases and 4 bases respectively, with 15 bases between them. CDR3 in amino acids: CASSAYGGGYEQYF. DNA of the CDR3: TGCGCCAGCAGCGCGTATGGGGGTGGTTACGAGCAGTACTTC.

The chain is built from TRBV19 and TRBJ2-5, with a weak D call TRBD2 (6 bases). Germline CDR1 reads LNHDA; CDR2 reads SQIVND (reference sequence). The CDR3 extends over 15 amino acids. V lost 5 bases and J 2 bases, leaving 15 bases between the germline ends. The CDR3: CASSPVDGGQETQYF. Written as DNA, the CDR3 is TGTGCCAGTAGTCCAGTTGACGGGGGTCAAGAGACCCAGTACTTC.

This clonotype was recorded many times. V is TRBV2 and J is TRBJ1-1; maybe TRBD1 (6 bases). Germline assignment: CDR1 SNHLY and CDR2 FYNNEI. The CDR3 has 13 residues. V lost 3 bases, J lost 6 bases, and 11 bases lay in between. The CDR3 is CASSEGGRAEAFF. The CDR3 DNA follows: TGTGCCAGCAGTGAGGGGGGGCGAGCTGAAGCTTTCTTT.

This clonotype was counted ten times or more. CDR3 amino acids: CSAITSQGLAGETDTQYF. The DNA for the CDR3 is TGCAGTGCTATCACAAGTCAGGGACTAGCGGGGGAAACAGATACGCAGTATTTT. The rearrangement joins TRBV20-1 to TRBJ2-3; 14 bases match TRBD2. V dropped 4 bases and J dropped 3; count of bases not matched to a gene: 12. CDR3 size: 18 residues. Germline V CDR1 and CDR2: DFQATT, SNEGSKA (reference sequence).

This clonotype has only a few counts. This chain connects TRBV27 to TRBJ1-6; perhaps TRBD1 as D (6 bases). CDR1 MNHEY and CDR2 SMNVEV come from the germline V gene (reference sequence). This CDR3 region has 15 residues. Trimming removed 6 bases from V and 10 bases from J, with 19 bases in between. The CDR3 nucleotides read TGTGCCAGCAGCGACCCGGGCCCCAGGGGATCACCCCTCCACTTT. Its translation is CASSDPGPRGSPLHF.

The table lists this clonotype with many counts. This chain joins TRBV10-3 and TRBJ2-5; 7 bases agree with TRBD1. Per germline, CDR1 ENHRY and CDR2 SYGVKD. The ends lost 9 bases at V and 2 bases at J; junction bases unmatched: 6. This CDR3 has 13 amino acids. The DNA for the CDR3 is TGTGCCATTCAGGGGGAGAGGCAAGAGACCCAGTACTTC. The encoded protein is CAIQGERQETQYF.

To note about this clonotype: This is likely a read error, given that the CDR3 carries no conserved phenylalanine or tryptophan at its end. The chain recombines TRBV7-9 with TRBJ2-3; D might be TRBD2 (5 bases). Trimming removed 0 bases from V and 0 bases from J, with 16 bases in between. Germline CDR1 reads SEHNR; CDR2 reads FQNEAQ (reference sequence). The CDR3 length is 18 residues. CDR3 amino acids: CASSLARGIDASTDTQYL. In nucleotides, the CDR3 is TGTGCCAGCAGCTTAGCACGGGGAATCGATGCTAGCACAGATACGCAGTATCTT.

This clonotype was seen many times. The chain recombines TRBV20-1 with TRBJ2-3; D perhaps matches TRBD2 (6 bases). This CDR3 is 13 amino acids long. The V gene lost 5 bases and the J gene lost 4 bases, with 13 bases spanning the gap. Germline V gene lookup returns CDR1 DFQATT and CDR2 SNEGSKA (reference sequence). CDR3: CSACGATADTQYF. CDR3 DNA: TGCAGTGCTTGCGGGGCAACGGCAGATACGCAGTATTTT.

The chain employs TRBV11-3 and TRBJ2-1, with a weak D call TRBD1 (5 bases). Trimming took off 5 bases at V and 7 bases at J, with 15 bases between the two ends. CDR3 length: 14 residues. From germline, CDR1 is SGHNT and CDR2 YENEEA. CDR3 sequence reads: CASSLVGHPNEQFF. The CDR3 DNA reads as TGTGCCAGCAGCCTAGTCGGACACCCTAATGAGCAGTTCTTC.

This clonotype has a handful of counts. The chain has TRBV6-6 and TRBJ1-2, with no clear D. The V and J ends lost 0 bases and 4 bases respectively, with 9 bases between them. The CDR3 totals 14 residues. Germline V gene sequence: CDR1 MNHNY, CDR2 SVGAGI (reference sequence). CDR3 nucleotides: TGTGCCAGCAGTTACTCGGGCAGCCTCTATGGCTACACCTTC. Amino acid sequence: CASSYSGSLYGYTF.

This clonotype was found a few times. The chain couples TRBV4-3 to TRBJ2-6; maybe TRBD1 (6 bases). CDR3 length: 17 residues. CDR1 LGHNA and CDR2 YSLEER come from the germline V gene. V gave up 1 base and J gave up 4 bases, with 14 bases separating them. The CDR3 sequence: CASSQVEGESGANVLTF. The DNA for the CDR3 is TGCGCCAGCAGCCAAGTTGAGGGGGAGTCAGGGGCCAACGTCCTGACTTTC.